These T cell receptor beta chains were read from a single sample in a study of cytotoxic CD8 clonotypes in ibrutinib-treated CLL. Using immunoSEQ multiplex PCR, the repertoire was profiled, and TCRdb retains in-frame clones only, with some absent. The repertoire has 35,000 to 55,000 clones, roughly 76% of them found once; the top ten carry 13%. The sequences come from PBMCs, collected after 12 months of ibrutinib treatment. Receptors were obtained from a human donor with chronic lymphocytic leukemia. The CDR3 runs from the conserved cysteine through the conserved F or W. The order of the fields is clone size, D gene, V gene, J gene, CDR3 protein, CDR3 DNA. A D gene is named only where the DNA matches it firmly. Only some rows state a clone size, as once, few, many or a class for expanded clones.

size: NA
D: NA
V: TRBV30
J: TRBJ2-4
CDR3: CAWSVMQTGDIQYF
DNA: TGTGCCTGGAGTGTAATGCAGACGGGGGACATTCAGTACTTC

size: few
D: TRBD1
V: TRBV7-3
J: TRBJ1-2
CDR3: CASSSRGEGYGYTF
DNA: TGTGCCAGCAGCTCCAGGGGGGAAGGTTATGGCTACACCTTC

size: NA
D: NA
V: TRBV12-1
J: TRBJ2-7
CDR3: CASSLRLAVYYEQYF
DNA: TGTGCCAGCAGCCTCCGACTAGCGGTTTACTACGAGCAGTACTTC

size: NA
D: NA
V: TRBV5-5
J: TRBJ2-5
CDR3: CASSTGQSETQYF
DNA: TGTGCCAGCAGCACCGGACAGTCGGAGACCCAGTACTTC

size: NA
D: NA
V: TRBV28
J: TRBJ2-7
CDR3: CASSPIPGTTRYEQYF
DNA: TGTGCCAGCAGTCCAATCCCCGGGACCACTCGGTACGAGCAGTACTTC

size: NA
D: NA
V: TRBV2
J: TRBJ2-1
CDR3: CASSVSSSYNEQFF
DNA: TGTGCCAGCAGTGTTTCAAGCTCCTACAATGAGCAGTTCTTC

size: NA
D: NA
V: TRBV2
J: TRBJ2-7
CDR3: CAYAGQSYEQYF
DNA: TGTGCCTACGCAGGTCAATCCTACGAGCAGTACTTC

size: NA
D: TRBD1
V: TRBV7-2
J: TRBJ2-2
CDR3: CASSPTGVVGELFF
DNA: TGTGCCAGCAGCCCAACAGGGGTTGTCGGGGAGCTGTTTTTT

size: NA
D: NA
V: TRBV29-1
J: TRBJ1-2
CDR3: CSVRTAYGYTF
DNA: TGCAGCGTTAGAACGGCCTATGGCTACACCTTC

size: NA
D: TRBD1
V: TRBV5-1
J: TRBJ1-1
CDR3: CASSLNRGHGNEAFF
DNA: TGCGCCAGCAGTTTAAACAGGGGCCATGGAAATGAAGCTTTCTTT

size: few
D: TRBD1
V: TRBV10-3
J: TRBJ1-2
CDR3: CAIGPGQIDGYTF
DNA: TGTGCCATCGGACCGGGACAGATCGATGGCTACACCTTC

size: NA
D: TRBD1
V: TRBV5-6
J: TRBJ1-6
CDR3: CASSRGQSNSPLHF
DNA: TGTGCCAGCAGCCGGGGACAGAGCAATTCACCCCTCCACTTT

size: NA
D: NA
V: TRBV5-1
J: TRBJ2-4
CDR3: CASSLDGQPENIQYF
DNA: TGCGCCAGCAGCTTGGACGGACAGCCCGAAAACATTCAGTACTTC

size: NA
D: NA
V: TRBV7-2
J: TRBJ2-3
CDR3: CASSLAGEGWDTQYF
DNA: TGTGCCAGCAGCTTAGCGGGGGAAGGGTGGGATACGCAGTATTTT

size: NA
D: NA
V: TRBV4-1
J: TRBJ1-1
CDR3: CASSQRTERDTEAFF
DNA: TGCGCCAGCAGCCAGAGGACAGAGAGGGACACTGAAGCTTTCTTT

size: NA
D: TRBD2
V: TRBV25-1
J: TRBJ2-1
CDR3: CASSEWEGYNEQFF
DNA: TGTGCCAGCAGTGAATGGGAGGGTTACAATGAGCAGTTCTTC

size: NA
D: TRBD1
V: TRBV18
J: TRBJ1-6
CDR3: CASSPWTGVNSPLHF
DNA: TGTGCCAGCTCACCGTGGACAGGGGTTAATTCACCCCTCCACTTT

size: few
D: TRBD1
V: TRBV6-5
J: TRBJ1-1
CDR3: CASSYSRTGGTEAFF
DNA: TGTGCCAGCAGTTACTCGAGGACAGGAGGCACTGAAGCTTTCTTT

size: NA
D: NA
V: TRBV27
J: TRBJ1-4
CDR3: CASSPGDPRGEKLFF
DNA: TGTGCCAGCAGTCCCGGGGACCCACGTGGAGAAAAACTGTTTTTT

size: once
D: NA
V: TRBV5-4
J: TRBJ2-6
CDR3: CASSLIVSSGANVLTF
DNA: TGTGCCAGCAGCCTCATTGTGAGCTCTGGGGCCAACGTCCTGACTTTC

size: NA
D: NA
V: TRBV5-4
J: TRBJ2-3
CDR3: CASSFTLGADTQYF
DNA: TGTGCCAGCAGCTTCACACTGGGGGCAGATACGCAGTATTTT

size: NA
D: NA
V: TRBV6-1
J: TRBJ2-7
CDR3: CAISQTAHYEQYF
DNA: TGTGCCATCTCCCAAACGGCCCACTACGAGCAGTACTTC

size: NA
D: TRBD1
V: TRBV7-2
J: TRBJ2-1
CDR3: CASSWDRGVLNEQFF
DNA: TGTGCCAGCAGCTGGGACAGGGGGGTGCTCAATGAGCAGTTCTTC

size: NA
D: NA
V: TRBV2
J: TRBJ2-5
CDR3: CASSEGSAGLVQETQYF
DNA: TGTGCCAGCAGTGAAGGTTCCGCAGGGTTGGTACAAGAGACCCAGTACTTC

size: NA
D: NA
V: TRBV7-9
J: TRBJ1-1
CDR3: CASYPSDTEAFF
DNA: TGTGCCAGCTATCCCAGCGACACTGAAGCTTTCTTT

size: NA
D: NA
V: TRBV5-4
J: TRBJ2-5
CDR3: CASSPGDRLTQETQYF
DNA: TGTGCCAGCAGCCCTGGAGATCGTCTCACCCAAGAGACCCAGTACTTC

size: NA
D: NA
V: TRBV6-1
J: TRBJ1-2
CDR3: CAGQESGGHYGYTF
DNA: TGTGCCGGTCAGGAGAGCGGGGGTCACTATGGCTACACCTTC

size: few
D: NA
V: TRBV21-1
J: TRBJ2-6
CDR3: CASSHGAQGLSGANVLTF
DNA: TGTGCCAGCAGCCACGGGGCACAGGGACTGTCCGGGGCCAACGTCCTGACTTTC

size: NA
D: TRBD1
V: TRBV11-2
J: TRBJ1-6
CDR3: CASSFGQTDRGPVHF
DNA: TGTGCCAGCAGTTTTGGGCAAACGGACAGGGGGCCCGTTCACTTT

size: NA
D: NA
V: TRBV7-8
J: TRBJ1-2
CDR3: CASSLDDLNYGYTF
DNA: TGTGCCAGCAGCTTGGACGACCTGAACTATGGCTACACCTTC

size: NA
D: NA
V: TRBV27
J: TRBJ2-5
CDR3: CASSWVASRETQYF
DNA: TGTGCCAGCAGTTGGGTCGCCTCGCGAGAGACCCAGTACTTC

size: NA
D: NA
V: TRBV2
J: TRBJ1-6
CDR3: CASSEALNSPLHF
DNA: TGTGCCAGCAGTGAAGCGCTTAATTCACCCCTCCACTTT

size: NA
D: NA
V: TRBV4-1
J: TRBJ1-1
CDR3: CASSPTHSGGWKTEAFF
DNA: TGCGCCAGCAGCCCGACCCATTCGGGGGGGTGGAAGACTGAAGCTTTCTTT

size: NA
D: NA
V: TRBV12-5
J: TRBJ2-7
CDR3: CASGTPGRGEQYF
DNA: TGTGCTAGTGGTACCCCAGGGCGAGGGGAGCAGTACTTC

size: NA
D: NA
V: TRBV27
J: TRBJ1-5
CDR3: CASSFRENQPQHF
DNA: TGTGCCAGCAGTTTCAGGGAAAATCAGCCCCAGCATTTT

size: NA
D: NA
V: TRBV6-1
J: TRBJ1-1
CDR3: CASSELGAREAFF
DNA: TGTGCCAGCAGTGAGTTAGGGGCGCGAGAAGCTTTCTTT